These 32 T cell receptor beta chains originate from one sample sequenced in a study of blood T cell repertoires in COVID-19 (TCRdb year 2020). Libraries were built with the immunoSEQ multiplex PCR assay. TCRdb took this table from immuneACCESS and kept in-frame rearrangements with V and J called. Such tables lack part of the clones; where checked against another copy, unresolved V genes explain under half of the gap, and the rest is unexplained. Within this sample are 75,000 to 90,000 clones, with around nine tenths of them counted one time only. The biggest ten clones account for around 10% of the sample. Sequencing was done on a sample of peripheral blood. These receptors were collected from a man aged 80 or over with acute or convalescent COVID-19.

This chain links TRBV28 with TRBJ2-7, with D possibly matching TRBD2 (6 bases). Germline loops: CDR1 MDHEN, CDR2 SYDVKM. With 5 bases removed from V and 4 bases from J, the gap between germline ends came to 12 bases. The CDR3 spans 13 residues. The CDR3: CASSQGLQYEQYF. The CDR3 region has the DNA TGTGCCAGCAGTCAGGGACTCCAATACGAGCAGTACTTC.

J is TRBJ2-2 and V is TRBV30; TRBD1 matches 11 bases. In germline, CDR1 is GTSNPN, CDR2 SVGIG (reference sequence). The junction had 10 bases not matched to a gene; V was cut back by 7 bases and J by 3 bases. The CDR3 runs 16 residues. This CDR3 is CALTPGQGVYTGELFF. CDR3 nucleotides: TGTGCCTTGACTCCGGGACAGGGGGTATACACCGGGGAGCTGTTTTTT.

The CDR3 DNA follows: TGTGCCAGCAGTAAGACAGGGCTCACTGAAGCTTTCTTT. It yields the protein CASSKTGLTEAFF. The chain couples TRBV9 to TRBJ1-1, with 7 bases aligning to TRBD1. The germline gives CDR1 SGDLS, CDR2 YYNGEE. With V trimmed by 5 bases and J by 4 bases, 5 bases remained unmatched. This CDR3 spans 13 amino acids.

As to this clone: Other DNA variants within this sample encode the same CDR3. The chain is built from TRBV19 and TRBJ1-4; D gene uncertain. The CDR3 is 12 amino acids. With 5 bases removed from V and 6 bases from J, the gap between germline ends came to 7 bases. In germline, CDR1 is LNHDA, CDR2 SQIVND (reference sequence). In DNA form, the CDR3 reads TGTGCCAGTAGTCCGAGAGATGAAAAACTGTTTTTT. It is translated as CASSPRDEKLFF.

Written as DNA, the CDR3 is TGCAGCATAGGTGGGGGGGCGGAGACCCAGTACTTC. Its translation: CSIGGGAETQYF. The chain carries TRBV29-1 and TRBJ2-5, with D possibly matching TRBD2 (7 bases). Trimming removed 8 bases from V and 5 bases from J, with 15 bases in between. Germline CDR1 and CDR2: SQVTM and ANQGSEA. The CDR3 totals 12 residues.

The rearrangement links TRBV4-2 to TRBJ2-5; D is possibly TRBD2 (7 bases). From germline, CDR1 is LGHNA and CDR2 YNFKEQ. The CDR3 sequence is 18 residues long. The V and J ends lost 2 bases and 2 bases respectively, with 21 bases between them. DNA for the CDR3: TGTGCCAGCAGCCAACTCTGGGGGAGGGAGGGGGTACAAGAGACCCAGTACTTC. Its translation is CASSQLWGREGVQETQYF.

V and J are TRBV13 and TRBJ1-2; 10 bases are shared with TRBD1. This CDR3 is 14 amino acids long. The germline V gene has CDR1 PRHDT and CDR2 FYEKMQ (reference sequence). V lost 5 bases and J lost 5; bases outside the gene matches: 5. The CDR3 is CASSTRTGGYGYTF. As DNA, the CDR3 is TGTGCCAGCAGCACAAGGACAGGGGGGTATGGCTACACCTTC. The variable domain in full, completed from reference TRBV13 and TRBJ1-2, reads AAGVIQSPRHLIKEKRETATLKCYPIPRHDTVYWYQQGPGQDPQFLISFYEKMQSDKGSIPDRFSAQQFSDYHSELNMSSLELGDSALYFCASSTRTGGYGYTFGSGTRLTVV.

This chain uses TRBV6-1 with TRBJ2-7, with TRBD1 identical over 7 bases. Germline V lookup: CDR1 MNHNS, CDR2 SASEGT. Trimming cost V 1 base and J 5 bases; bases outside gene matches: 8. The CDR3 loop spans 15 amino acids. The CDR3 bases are TGTGCCAGCAGTGAAGGGTTGAAGGGGGCCAACGAGCAGTACTTC. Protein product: CASSEGLKGANEQYF.

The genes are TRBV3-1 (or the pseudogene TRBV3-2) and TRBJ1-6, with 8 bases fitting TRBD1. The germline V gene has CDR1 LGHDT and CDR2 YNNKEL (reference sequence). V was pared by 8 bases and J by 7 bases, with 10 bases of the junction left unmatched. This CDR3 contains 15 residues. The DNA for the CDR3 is TGTGCCAGCTCCAACGGACAGGGTCTCAATTCACCCCTCCACTTT. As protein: CASSNGQGLNSPLHF.

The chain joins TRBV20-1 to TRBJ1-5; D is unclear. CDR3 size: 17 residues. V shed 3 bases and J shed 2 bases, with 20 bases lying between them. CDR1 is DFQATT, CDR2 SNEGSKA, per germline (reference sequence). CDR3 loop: CSASSTERVEGNQPQHF. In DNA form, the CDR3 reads TGCAGTGCTAGTTCTACCGAACGGGTAGAGGGCAATCAGCCCCAGCATTTT.

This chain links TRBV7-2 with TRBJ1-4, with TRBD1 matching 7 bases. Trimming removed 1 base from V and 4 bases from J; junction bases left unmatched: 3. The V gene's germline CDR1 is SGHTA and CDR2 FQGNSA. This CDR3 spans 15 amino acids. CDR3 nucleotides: TGTGCCAGCAGCTTAGTGACAGGGATTAATGAAAAACTGTTTTTT. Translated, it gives CASSLVTGINEKLFF.

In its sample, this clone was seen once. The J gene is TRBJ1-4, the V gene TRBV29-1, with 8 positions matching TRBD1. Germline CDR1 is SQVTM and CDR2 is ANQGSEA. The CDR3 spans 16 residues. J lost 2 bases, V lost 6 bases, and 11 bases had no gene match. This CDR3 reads CSVAGQGVGTNEKLFF. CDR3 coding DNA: TGCAGCGTAGCAGGACAGGGAGTGGGGACTAATGAAAAACTGTTTTTT.

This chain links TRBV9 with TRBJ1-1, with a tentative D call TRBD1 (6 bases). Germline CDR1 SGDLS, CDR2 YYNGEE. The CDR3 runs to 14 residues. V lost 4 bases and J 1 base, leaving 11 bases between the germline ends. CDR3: CASSLDSGNTEAFF. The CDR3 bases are TGTGCCAGCAGCCTGGACAGCGGGAACACTGAAGCTTTCTTT.

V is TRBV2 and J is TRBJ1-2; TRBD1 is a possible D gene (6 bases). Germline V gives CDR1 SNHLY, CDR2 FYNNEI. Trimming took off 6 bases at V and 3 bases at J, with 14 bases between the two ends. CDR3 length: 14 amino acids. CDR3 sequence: CASSAQGRDYGYTF. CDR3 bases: TGTGCCAGCAGCGCACAGGGTCGGGACTATGGCTACACCTTC.

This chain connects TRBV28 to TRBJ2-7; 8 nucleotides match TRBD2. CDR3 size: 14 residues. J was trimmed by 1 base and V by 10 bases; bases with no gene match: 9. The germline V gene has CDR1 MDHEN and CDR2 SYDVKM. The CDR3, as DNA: TGTGCCATCCGTTCGGAGCGGGAGTCCTACGAGCAGTACTTC. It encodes CAIRSERESYEQYF. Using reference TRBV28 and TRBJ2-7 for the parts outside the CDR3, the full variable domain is DVKVTQSSRYLVKRTGEKVFLECVQDMDHENMFWYRQDPGLGLRLIYFSYDVKMKEKGDIPEGYSVSREKKERFSLILESASTNQTSMYLCAIRSERESYEQYFGPGTRLTVT.

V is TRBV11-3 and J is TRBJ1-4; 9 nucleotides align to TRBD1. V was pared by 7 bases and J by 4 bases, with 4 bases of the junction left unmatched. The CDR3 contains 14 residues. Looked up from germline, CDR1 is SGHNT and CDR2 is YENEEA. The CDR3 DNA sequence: TGTGCCAGCAACGGGGACAGGGTTAATGAAAAACTGTTTTTT. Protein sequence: CASNGDRVNEKLFF.

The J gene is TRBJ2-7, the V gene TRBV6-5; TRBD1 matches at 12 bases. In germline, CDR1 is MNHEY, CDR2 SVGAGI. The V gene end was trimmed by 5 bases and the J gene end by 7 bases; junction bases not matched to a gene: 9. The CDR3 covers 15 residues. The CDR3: CASSPLGQGAREQYF. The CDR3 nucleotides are TGTGCCAGCAGTCCGCTGGGACAGGGGGCTAGGGAGCAGTACTTC.

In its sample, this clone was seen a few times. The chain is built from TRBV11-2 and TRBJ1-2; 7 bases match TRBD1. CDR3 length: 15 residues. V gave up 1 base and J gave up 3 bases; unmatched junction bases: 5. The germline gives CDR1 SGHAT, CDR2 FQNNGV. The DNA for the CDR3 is TGTGCCAGCAGCTTAGTTGCAGGGGGTGACTATGGCTACACCTTC. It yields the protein CASSLVAGGDYGYTF.

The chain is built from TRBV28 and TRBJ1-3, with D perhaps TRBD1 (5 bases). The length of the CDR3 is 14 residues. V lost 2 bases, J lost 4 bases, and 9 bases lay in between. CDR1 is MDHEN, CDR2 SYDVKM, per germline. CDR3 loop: CASSLAGKGNTIYF. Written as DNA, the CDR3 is TGTGCCAGCAGTTTAGCAGGGAAAGGAAACACCATATATTTT.

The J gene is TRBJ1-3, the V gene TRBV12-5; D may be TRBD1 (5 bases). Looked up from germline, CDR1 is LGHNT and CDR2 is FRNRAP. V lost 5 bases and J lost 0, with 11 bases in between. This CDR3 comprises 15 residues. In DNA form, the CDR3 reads TGTGCTAGTGGTCCGCCAGGGATCTCTGGAAACACCATATATTTT. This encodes CASGPPGISGNTIYF.

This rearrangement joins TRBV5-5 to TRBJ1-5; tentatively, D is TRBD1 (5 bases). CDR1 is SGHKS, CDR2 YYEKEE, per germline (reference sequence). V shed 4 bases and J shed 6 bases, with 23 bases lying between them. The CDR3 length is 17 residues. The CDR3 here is CASSPLPRGTEGQPQHF. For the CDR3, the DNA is TGTGCCAGCAGCCCACTCCCGAGAGGGACGGAGGGTCAGCCCCAGCATTTT.

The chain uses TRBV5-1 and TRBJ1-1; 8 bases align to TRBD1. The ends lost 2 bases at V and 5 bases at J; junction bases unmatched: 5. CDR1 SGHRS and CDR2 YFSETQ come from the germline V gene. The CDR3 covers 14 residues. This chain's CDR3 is CASSLGQGGTEAFF. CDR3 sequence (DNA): TGCGCCAGCAGCTTAGGACAGGGAGGGACTGAAGCTTTCTTT.

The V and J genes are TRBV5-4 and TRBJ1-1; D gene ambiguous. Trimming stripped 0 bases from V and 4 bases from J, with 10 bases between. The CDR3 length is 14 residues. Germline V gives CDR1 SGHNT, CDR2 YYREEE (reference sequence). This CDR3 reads CASSLARASTEAFF. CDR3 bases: TGTGCCAGCAGCTTGGCGCGGGCCAGCACTGAAGCTTTCTTT.

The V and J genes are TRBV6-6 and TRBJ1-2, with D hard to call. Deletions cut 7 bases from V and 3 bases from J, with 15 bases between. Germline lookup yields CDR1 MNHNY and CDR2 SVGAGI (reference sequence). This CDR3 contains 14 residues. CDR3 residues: CASMPTVSHYGYTF. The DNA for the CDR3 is TGTGCCAGCATGCCTACAGTGAGTCACTATGGCTACACCTTC.

The CDR3 loop is CASRGAGRYEQYF. DNA of the CDR3: TGTGCCAGCAGGGGGGCAGGGCGTTACGAGCAGTACTTC. This rearrangement joins TRBV12-3 or TRBV12-4 to TRBJ2-7; tentatively, D is TRBD1 (6 bases). The CDR3 loop spans 13 amino acids. V was clipped by 6 bases and J by 4 bases, with 13 bases between them.

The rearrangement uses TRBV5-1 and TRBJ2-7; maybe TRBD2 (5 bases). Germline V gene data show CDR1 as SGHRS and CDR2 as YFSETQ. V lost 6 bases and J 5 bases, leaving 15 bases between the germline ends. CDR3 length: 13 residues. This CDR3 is CASTRGSTDEQYF. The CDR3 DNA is TGCGCCAGCACCCGTGGGAGTACCGACGAGCAGTACTTC.

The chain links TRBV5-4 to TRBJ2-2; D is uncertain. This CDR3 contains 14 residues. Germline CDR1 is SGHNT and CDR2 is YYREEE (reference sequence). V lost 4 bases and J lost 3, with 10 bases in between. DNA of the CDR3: TGTGCCAGCAGCCTCAAACGGGACACCGGGGAGCTGTTTTTT. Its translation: CASSLKRDTGELFF.

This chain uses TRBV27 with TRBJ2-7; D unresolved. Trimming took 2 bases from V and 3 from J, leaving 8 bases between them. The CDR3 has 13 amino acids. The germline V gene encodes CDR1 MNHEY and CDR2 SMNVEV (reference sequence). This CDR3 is CASSLRGSYEQYF. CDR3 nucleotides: TGTGCCAGCAGTTTACGCGGCAGCTACGAGCAGTACTTC.

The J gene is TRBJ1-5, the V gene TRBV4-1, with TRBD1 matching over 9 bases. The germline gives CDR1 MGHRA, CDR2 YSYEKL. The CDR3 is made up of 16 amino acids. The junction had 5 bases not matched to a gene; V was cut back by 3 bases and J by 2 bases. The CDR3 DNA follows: TGCGCCAGCAGCCACGGACAGGGGTCGGGCAATCAGCCCCAGCATTTT. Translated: CASSHGQGSGNQPQHF.

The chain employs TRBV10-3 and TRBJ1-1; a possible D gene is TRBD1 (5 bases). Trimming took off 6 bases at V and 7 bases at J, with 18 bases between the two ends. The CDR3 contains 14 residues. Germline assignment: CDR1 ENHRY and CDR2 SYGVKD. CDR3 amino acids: CAIRVDKIDGEAFF. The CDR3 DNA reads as TGTGCCATCAGGGTGGACAAGATCGATGGTGAAGCTTTCTTT.

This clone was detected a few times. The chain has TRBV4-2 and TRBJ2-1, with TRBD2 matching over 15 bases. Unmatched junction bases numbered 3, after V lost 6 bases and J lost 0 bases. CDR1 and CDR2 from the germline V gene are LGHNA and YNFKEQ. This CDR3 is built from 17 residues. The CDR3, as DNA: TGTGCCAGCAGAGGGACTAGCGGGGGGAGCTCCTACAATGAGCAGTTCTTC. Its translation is CASRGTSGGSSYNEQFF.

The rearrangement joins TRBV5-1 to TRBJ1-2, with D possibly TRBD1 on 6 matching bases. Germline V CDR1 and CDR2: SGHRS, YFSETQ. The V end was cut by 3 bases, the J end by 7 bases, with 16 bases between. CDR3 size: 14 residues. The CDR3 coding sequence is TGCGCCAGCAGCTACCAGGGGAAGGATGGTGGCTACACCTTC. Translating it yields CASSYQGKDGGYTF.